The rows below give T cell receptor beta chains drawn from one sample of a study of T cell responses to AZD1222 COVID-19 vaccine. Sequencing was performed with immunoSEQ multiplex PCR; in TCRdb, only in-frame clones are kept and a portion is missing. The data contain about 140,000 clones, about 89% of them singletons. The sequenced sample was peripheral blood, obtained on day 0 of AZD1222 vaccination. These receptor sequences come from an adult in good health. Each CDR3 is given with its conserved first and last residue. The order of the fields is D gene, J gene, clone size, V gene, CDR3 DNA, CDR3 protein. A D gene is named only where the DNA matches it firmly. Only some rows state a clone size, as once, few, many or a class for expanded clones.

>-|TRBJ2-3|-|TRBV15
TGTGCCACCAGCAGAGATTTAAGTGATACGCAGTATTTT
CATSRDLSDTQYF
>-|TRBJ1-5|-|TRBV30
TGTGCCTGGAGTAGGGGTTTAAGCAATCAGCCCCAGCATTTT
CAWSRGLSNQPQHF
>TRBD1|TRBJ2-1|-|TRBV30
TGTGCCTCTCTGACAGGGGACAATGAGCAGTTCTTC
CASLTGDNEQFF
>-|TRBJ2-7|-|TRBV5-1
TGCGCCAGCAGTTCGACGGGACCCTCCTACGAGCAGTACTTC
CASSSTGPSYEQYF
>-|TRBJ1-6|-|TRBV4-1
TGCGCCAGCAGCCAAGATTGGAGACAGTATAATTCACCCCTCCACTTT
CASSQDWRQYNSPLHF
>-|TRBJ2-5|-|TRBV4-1
TGCGCCAGCAGCCAGACGGTAGAGACCCAGTACTTC
CASSQTVETQYF
>-|TRBJ2-5|-|TRBV7-7
TGTGCTAGCAGCTTAGGAGGGGGTCGGGAGACCCAGTACTTC
CASSLGGGRETQYF
>-|TRBJ1-1|once|TRBV11-3
TGTGCCAGCAGCCCTAACACACAGGGAAACACTGAAGCTTTCTTT
CASSPNTQGNTEAFF
>-|TRBJ1-1|-|TRBV2
TGTGCCAGCAGTGAAGAAGTCCAGGGTATTAAAACTTTCTTT
CASSEEVQGIKTFF
>TRBD1|TRBJ1-1|-|TRBV11-2
TGTGCCAGCAGCTTGAGGACAGGGATTAGGACTGAAGCTTTCTTT
CASSLRTGIRTEAFF
>TRBD2|TRBJ2-7|-|TRBV4-1
TGCGCCAGCAGCCAAGTGCCTAGCGGGGTCTACGAGCAGTACTTC
CASSQVPSGVYEQYF
>TRBD2|TRBJ2-7|-|TRBV4-2
TGTGCCAGCAGCCAAGAGAGCGGGAGCTCCTACGAGCAGTACTTC
CASSQESGSSYEQYF
>-|TRBJ2-1|-|TRBV24-1
TGTGCCACCAGTGATGGGTATAATGAGCAGTTCTTC
CATSDGYNEQFF
>-|TRBJ2-2|-|TRBV18
TGTGCCAGCTCACCGGCAGGGACGCTAATCAACACCGGGGAGCTGTTTTTT
CASSPAGTLINTGELFF
>TRBD1|TRBJ1-4|once|TRBV28
TGTGCCAGCAGTTCACGGGACAGCCGAAATGAAAAACTGTTTTTT
CASSSRDSRNEKLFF
>-|TRBJ2-7|-|TRBV7-9
TGTGCCAGCTTGAACGGGGGAGTCGACTACGAGCAGTACTTC
CASLNGGVDYEQYF
>-|TRBJ1-5|-|TRBV19
TGTGCCAGTAGTGGGCTAGGGGGGAGCAATCAGCCCCAGCATTTT
CASSGLGGSNQPQHF
>-|TRBJ1-1|-|TRBV28
TGTGCCAGCAGTTATGGCGAGTCGGCCACTGAAGCTTTCTTT
CASSYGESATEAFF
>-|TRBJ1-2|few|TRBV7-9
TGTGCCAGCAGCATCCCCTTGGGGTCCTCTGAGAATGGCTATGGCTACACCTTC
CASSIPLGSSENGYGYTF
>-|TRBJ1-2|-|TRBV27
TGTGCCAGCAGTTTAGGGAGGGGTCGGTATGGCTACACCTTC
CASSLGRGRYGYTF
>TRBD2|TRBJ2-5|-|TRBV19
TGTGCCAGTAACGGATGGGCGGGGGAAGAGACCCAGTACTTC
CASNGWAGEETQYF
>TRBD1|TRBJ2-2|-|TRBV19
TGTGCCAGTAGTACCGGCCCTGACAGGGTGGCCGGGGAGCTGTTTTTT
CASSTGPDRVAGELFF
>TRBD1|TRBJ1-2|-|TRBV29-1
TGCAGCGTTTGGGACAGGGGGTCCTATGGCTACACCTTC
CSVWDRGSYGYTF
>-|TRBJ2-3|-|TRBV27
TGTGCCAGCAGTAGGGGGGGAGCGCAGTATTTT
CASSRGGAQYF
>TRBD1|TRBJ1-1|-|TRBV29-1
TGCAGCGTTGACGACAGGGGGTGGACTGAAGCTTTCTTT
CSVDDRGWTEAFF
>TRBD1|TRBJ2-1|-|TRBV5-5
TGTGCCAGCAGCTACCGGGACAGGGAATACAATGAGCAGTTCTTC
CASSYRDREYNEQFF
>TRBD1|TRBJ1-3|once|TRBV30
TGTGCCTGGAGACCGAACAGGGGTCTATTTGGAAACACCATATATTTT
CAWRPNRGLFGNTIYF
>-|TRBJ2-2|-|TRBV7-9
TGTGCCAGCAGCCCGCCGGACCCAAATCCCACCGGGGAGCTGTTTTTT
CASSPPDPNPTGELFF
>-|TRBJ2-4|-|TRBV28
TGTGCCAGCAGTTCTCGACTCGCCATTCAGTACTTC
CASSSRLAIQYF
>-|TRBJ1-2|-|TRBV14
TGTGCCAGCAGCCAAGGTCGCTTAACCTTCTACACCTTC
CASSQGRLTFYTF
>-|TRBJ1-3|-|TRBV3-1/TRBV3-2
TGTGCCAGCAGCCAAGTATCGCTGGGCTCTGGAAACACCATATATTTT
CASSQVSLGSGNTIYF
>TRBD1|TRBJ2-2|once|TRBV5-1
TGCGCCAGCAGCTCTCGGACAGGGGGCGGCACCGGGGAGCTGTTTTTT
CASSSRTGGGTGELFF
>-|TRBJ1-2|-|TRBV5-1
TGCGCCAGCAGCTTCTCAGCTAACTATGGCTACACCTTC
CASSFSANYGYTF
>TRBD1|TRBJ1-5|once|TRBV2
TGTGCCAGCAGTGACAGGACAGGGGCTTTGGACAATCAGCCCCAGCATTTT
CASSDRTGALDNQPQHF
>TRBD1|TRBJ1-1|-|TRBV18
TGTGCCAGCTCCCAAGGACAGGGGGCCTTGGGGGTGACTGAAGCTTTCTTT
CASSQGQGALGVTEAFF
>-|TRBJ2-7|-|TRBV5-1
TGCGCCAGCAGGTCTGCCCCAGGTTCCTACGAGCAGTACTTC
CASRSAPGSYEQYF
>-|TRBJ2-2|once|TRBV7-8
TGTGCCAGCAGCTTTGCGGGTCGTGGCACCGGGGAGCTGTTTTTT
CASSFAGRGTGELFF
>TRBD1|TRBJ1-6|-|TRBV6-5
TGTGCCAGCAGTTACGGGACAGGATATAATTCACCCCTCCACTTT
CASSYGTGYNSPLHF
>-|TRBJ1-3|-|TRBV2
TGTGCCAGCAGTGAAGTTCCGGGATCCTCTGGAAACACCATATATTTT
CASSEVPGSSGNTIYF